This TCR beta chain originates from a study of STAT5B mutations in CD4+ large granular lymphocyte leukemia. Study-wide results and limits: Top patient clones used TRBV06 genes more often: 8/27 versus 2/35 in controls. Patient CD4-sorted repertoires stayed more clonal than healthy ones after leukemic-clone removal.

Controls came from buffy coats of healthy blood donors. As regards this clone: Its antigen is still unknown.

The table came from immunoSEQ multiplex PCR; TCRdb's copy has only in-frame clones and leaves some out. The sample includes around 47,000 clones, about 80% of them seen just once. The CDR3 consists of 11 residues. Germline CDR1 reads WSHSY; CDR2 reads SAAADI. V was cut by 6 bases and J by 3 bases, with 5 bases left in between. Specimen: CD4+ T cells from blood buffy coats. The source is a human donor in good health. This chain joins TRBV10-2 and TRBJ1-1, with D uncertain. The CDR3 loop is CASRRDTEAFF. In DNA, the CDR3 is TGCGCCAGCAGGCGGGACACTGAAGCTTTCTTT.